Below are 16 T cell receptor beta chains sequenced from a single sample in a study of blood T cell repertoires in COVID-19. Profiled with immunoSEQ multiplex PCR; TCRdb holds only in-frame clones, not every one. Among roughly 140,000 clones, roughly 88% were seen once, and the ten largest hold roughly 6.8%. Sequencing used peripheral blood. Source of these receptors: a woman aged 45-65 years in a cohort sampled during active or convalescent COVID-19.

The chain links TRBV6-1 to TRBJ1-4; a possible D gene is TRBD1 (5 bases). The CDR3 is made up of 14 amino acids. Trimming cost V 3 bases and J 6 bases, with 11 bases left between them. Germline assignment: CDR1 MNHNS and CDR2 SASEGT. CDR3 sequence reads: CASSEGGADEKLFF. The CDR3 DNA follows: TGTGCCAGCAGTGAGGGCGGGGCTGATGAAAAACTGTTTTTT.

The rearrangement joins TRBV6-6 to TRBJ2-7, with a possible D match to TRBD1 (5 bases). CDR1 and CDR2 (germline): MNHNY, SVGAGI (reference sequence). Between the trimmed V and J ends, which lost 4 bases and 2 bases, there was a span of 12 bases. The CDR3 length is 14 residues. DNA of the CDR3: TGTGCCAGCAGTTCGCAGGGTGCGACCTACGAGCAGTACTTC. Translated: CASSSQGATYEQYF.

This chain uses TRBV19 with TRBJ2-7; D possibly corresponds to TRBD2 (6 bases). Germline CDR1 LNHDA, CDR2 SQIVND (reference sequence). CDR3 size: 15 residues. V gave up 6 bases and J gave up 3 bases, with 18 bases separating them. CDR3 residues: CASSLFSGENYEQYF. DNA of the CDR3: TGTGCCAGTAGCCTTTTTAGCGGAGAAAACTACGAGCAGTACTTC.

This chain uses TRBV3-1 (or the pseudogene TRBV3-2) with TRBJ1-3; D gene unclear. CDR1 is LGHDT and CDR2 is YNNKEL in the germline V gene (reference sequence). The CDR3 loop spans 14 amino acids. V was shortened by 6 bases and J by 0 bases, with 9 bases between the two germline ends. CDR3: CASRAGHSGNTIYF. CDR3 DNA: TGTGCCAGCAGGGCAGGCCACTCTGGAAACACCATATATTTT.

The chain is built from TRBV14 and TRBJ2-5; D perhaps matches TRBD1 (5 bases). V was shortened by 4 bases and J by 4 bases, with 13 bases between the two germline ends. Germline CDR1 is SGHDN and CDR2 is FVKESK. The CDR3 is 14 residues long. CDR3 nucleotides: TGTGCCAGCAGCCTATCTATTACAGGAGAGACCCAGTACTTC. It is translated as CASSLSITGETQYF.

The chain links TRBV3-1 (or the pseudogene TRBV3-2) to TRBJ2-7, with a possible D match to TRBD1 (6 bases). This CDR3 is built from 16 residues. From germline, CDR1 is LGHDT and CDR2 YNNKEL (reference sequence). With 0 bases removed from V and 2 bases from J, the gap between germline ends came to 14 bases. The CDR3 here is CASSQDLQGFPYEQYF. CDR3 bases: TGTGCCAGCAGCCAAGACCTTCAGGGGTTCCCCTACGAGCAGTACTTC.

This clone was observed a single time. J is TRBJ2-5 and V is TRBV5-1; the D is unclear. V was trimmed by 7 bases and J by 3 bases, leaving 7 bases between them. Looked up from germline, CDR1 is SGHRS and CDR2 is YFSETQ. The CDR3 is 11 residues long. The CDR3 sequence is CASQQEETQYF. CDR3 bases: TGCGCCAGCCAGCAGGAAGAGACCCAGTACTTC.

The genes are TRBV5-1 and TRBJ2-3; 10 positions match TRBD1. CDR3 length: 16 amino acids. The V gene end was trimmed by 0 bases and the J gene end by 6 bases; junction bases not matched to a gene: 7. The V gene's germline CDR1 is SGHRS and CDR2 YFSETQ. CDR3 sequence: CASSLARQGAKDTQYF. The CDR3 nucleotides are TGCGCCAGCAGCTTGGCCCGACAGGGGGCGAAGGATACGCAGTATTTT.

The V gene is TRBV10-1, the J gene TRBJ2-1; possible D gene TRBD1, 6 bases. Trimming removed 0 bases at V and 8 bases at J, with 14 bases between. The CDR3 sequence is 15 residues long. The germline gives CDR1 WNHNN, CDR2 SYGVQD (reference sequence). CDR3 nucleotide sequence: TGCGCCAGCAGTGAGTCGTCTACAGGGCGCGATGAGCAGTTCTTC. Translating gives CASSESSTGRDEQFF.

This clone showed up just a few times. The chain links TRBV6-1 to TRBJ2-7; D is ambiguous. The germline CDR1 and CDR2 sequences are MNHNS and SASEGT. This CDR3 comprises 15 residues. The V and J ends lost 3 bases and 3 bases respectively, with 15 bases between them. The CDR3, as DNA: TGTGCCAGCAGTGAGGGCCCCCAACCATTCTACGAGCAGTACTTC. It encodes CASSEGPQPFYEQYF.

V gene TRBV7-2 combines with J gene TRBJ1-2; D remains ambiguous. V lost 3 bases and J lost 1, with 9 bases in between. Germline V CDR1 and CDR2: SGHTA, FQGNSA. The CDR3 is 14 amino acids. The DNA of the CDR3 is TGTGCCAGCAGCTTTTCCGGGGTTAACTATGGCTACACCTTC. It codes for CASSFSGVNYGYTF.

V and J are TRBV6-4 and TRBJ1-2; D uncertain. Trimming cost V 11 bases and J 3 bases, with 19 bases left between them. There are 14 residues in the CDR3. CDR1 and CDR2 (germline): MRHNA, SNTAGT. The CDR3 DNA is TGTGCCGCCCCCCGGGAGGGATTCGACTATGGCTACACCTTC. Residues: CAAPREGFDYGYTF.

The chain employs TRBV19 and TRBJ1-4; TRBD1 is a possible D gene (5 bases). Per the germline V gene, CDR1 is LNHDA and CDR2 is SQIVND (reference sequence). Trimming cost V 5 bases and J 8 bases, with 15 bases left between them. This CDR3 has 14 residues. The CDR3 DNA reads TGTGCCAGTAGTCCGGGGGACTTCGGGGAAAAACTGTTTTTT. It is translated as CASSPGDFGEKLFF.

This clone appeared once. The same CDR3 is also encoded by other DNA sequences in this sample. V gene TRBV7-2 combines with J gene TRBJ2-3, with TRBD2 matching 10 bases. The CDR3 is made up of 15 amino acids. V lost 3 bases and J lost 5; bases outside the gene matches: 5. Per the germline V gene, CDR1 is SGHTA and CDR2 is FQGNSA. The CDR3 loop is CASSLSSGGVDTQYF. The CDR3 DNA reads as TGTGCCAGCAGCTTGTCTAGCGGGGGCGTAGATACGCAGTATTTT. Drawing the rest from reference TRBV7-2 and TRBJ2-3, the complete variable domain is GAGVSQSPSNKVTEKGKDVELRCDPISGHTALYWYRQSLGQGLEFLIYFQGNSAPDKSGLPSDRFSAERTGGSVSTLTIQRTQQEDSAVYLCASSLSSGGVDTQYFGPGTRLTVL.

This chain joins TRBV10-3 and TRBJ1-1, with D maybe TRBD1 (6 bases). The germline gives CDR1 ENHRY, CDR2 SYGVKD. V shed 10 bases and J shed 0 bases, with 21 bases lying between them. CDR3 size: 16 residues. The CDR3 DNA reads as TGTGCCACTCGAATGCGGATCCAGGGGTTGAACACTGAAGCTTTCTTT. Amino acid sequence: CATRMRIQGLNTEAFF.

V usage is TRBV10-2 and J usage is TRBJ2-3, with a weak D call TRBD2 (6 bases). CDR3 size: 15 residues. V was clipped by 8 bases and J by 0 bases, with 15 bases between them. Germline assignment: CDR1 WSHSY and CDR2 SAAADI. The CDR3, as DNA: TGCGCCAGCCGACCCGGGGGAGGTAGCACAGATACGCAGTATTTT. It specifies CASRPGGGSTDTQYF.